This T cell receptor (beta chain) was profiled in a study of T cells in localized non-small cell lung cancer. Overall study findings and caveats: Higher T cell density in the blood was associated with longer overall survival, whereas higher adjacent-lung clonality associated with shorter survival. The greatest T cell clonality was found in uninvolved adjacent lung (higher than in tumor). Appearing in adjacent lung were a median approximately 60 of the top 100 tumor clones.

Libraries were prepared by immunoSEQ multiplex PCR; TCRdb keeps only in-frame clonotypes and omits some of them. The repertoire holds 40,000 or so clones, with around 86% as singletons. Note on this clone: Its cognate antigen is unknown.

CDR1 and CDR2 (germline): SGDLS, YYNGEE. With 0 bases removed from V and 11 bases from J, the gap between germline ends came to 15 bases. This CDR3 has 14 amino acids. The input for sequencing was peripheral blood, taken before any cancer treatment. The chain carries TRBV9 and TRBJ2-4; possible D gene TRBD1, 6 bases. This clonotype originated in a man between 40 and 70 years old with stage I lung adenocarcinoma. The CDR3, as DNA: TGTGCCAGCAGCGTAGATAACGTGGGGGCATTTCAGTACTTC. It specifies CASSVDNVGAFQYF.